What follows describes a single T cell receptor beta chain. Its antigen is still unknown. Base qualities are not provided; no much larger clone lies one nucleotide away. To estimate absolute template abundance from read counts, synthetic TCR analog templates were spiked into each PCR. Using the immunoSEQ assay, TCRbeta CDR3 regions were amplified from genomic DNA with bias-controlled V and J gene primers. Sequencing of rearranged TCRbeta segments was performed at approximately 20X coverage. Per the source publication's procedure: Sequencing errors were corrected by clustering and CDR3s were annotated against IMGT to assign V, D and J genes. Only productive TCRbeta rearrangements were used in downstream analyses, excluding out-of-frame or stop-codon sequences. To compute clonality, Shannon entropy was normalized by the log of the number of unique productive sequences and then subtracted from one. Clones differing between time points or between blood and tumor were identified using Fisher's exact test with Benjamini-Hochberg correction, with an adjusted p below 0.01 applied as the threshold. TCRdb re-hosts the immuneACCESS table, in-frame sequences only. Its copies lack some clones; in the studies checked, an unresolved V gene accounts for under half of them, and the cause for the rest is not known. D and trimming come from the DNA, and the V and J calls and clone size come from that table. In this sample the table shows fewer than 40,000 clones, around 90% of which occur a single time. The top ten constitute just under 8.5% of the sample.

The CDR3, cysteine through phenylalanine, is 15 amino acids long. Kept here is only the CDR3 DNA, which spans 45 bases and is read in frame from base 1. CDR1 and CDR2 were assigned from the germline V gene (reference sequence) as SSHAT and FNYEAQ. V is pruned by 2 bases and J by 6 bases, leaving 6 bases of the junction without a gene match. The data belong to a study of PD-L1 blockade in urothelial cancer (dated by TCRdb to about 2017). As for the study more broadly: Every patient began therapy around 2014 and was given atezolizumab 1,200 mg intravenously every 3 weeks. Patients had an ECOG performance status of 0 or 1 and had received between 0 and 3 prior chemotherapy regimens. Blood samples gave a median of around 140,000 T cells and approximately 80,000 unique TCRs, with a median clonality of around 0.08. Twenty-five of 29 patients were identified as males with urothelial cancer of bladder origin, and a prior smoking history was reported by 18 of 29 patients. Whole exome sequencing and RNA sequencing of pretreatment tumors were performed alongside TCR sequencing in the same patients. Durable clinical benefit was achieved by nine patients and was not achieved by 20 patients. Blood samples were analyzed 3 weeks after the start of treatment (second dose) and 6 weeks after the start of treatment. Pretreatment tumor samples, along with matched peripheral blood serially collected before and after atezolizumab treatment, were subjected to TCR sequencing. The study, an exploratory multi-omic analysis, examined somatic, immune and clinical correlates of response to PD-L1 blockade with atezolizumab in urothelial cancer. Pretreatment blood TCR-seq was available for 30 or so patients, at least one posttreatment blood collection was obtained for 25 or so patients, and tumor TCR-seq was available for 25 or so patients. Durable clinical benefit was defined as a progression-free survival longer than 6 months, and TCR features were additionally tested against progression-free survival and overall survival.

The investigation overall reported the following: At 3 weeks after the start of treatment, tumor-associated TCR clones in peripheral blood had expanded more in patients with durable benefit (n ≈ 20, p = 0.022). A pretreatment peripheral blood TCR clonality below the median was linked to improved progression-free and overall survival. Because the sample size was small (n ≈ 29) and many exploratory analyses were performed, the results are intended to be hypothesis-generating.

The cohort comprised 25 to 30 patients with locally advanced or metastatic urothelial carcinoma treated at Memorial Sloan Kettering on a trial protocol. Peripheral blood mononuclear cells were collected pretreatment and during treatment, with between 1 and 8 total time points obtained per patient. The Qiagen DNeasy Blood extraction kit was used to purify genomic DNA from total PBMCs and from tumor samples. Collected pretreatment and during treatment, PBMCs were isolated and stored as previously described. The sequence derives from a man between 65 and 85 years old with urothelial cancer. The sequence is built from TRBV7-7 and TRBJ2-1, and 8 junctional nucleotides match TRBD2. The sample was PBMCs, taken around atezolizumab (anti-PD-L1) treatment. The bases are TGTGCCAGCAGCTTATTGAGCGGGAGCAGCAATGAGCAGTTCTTC. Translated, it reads CASSLLSGSSNEQFF. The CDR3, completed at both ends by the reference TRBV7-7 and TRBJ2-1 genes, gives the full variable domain GAGVSQSPRYKVTKRGQDVTLRCDPISSHATLYWYQQALGQGPEFLTYFNYEAQPDKSGLPSDRFSAERPEGSISTLTIQRTEQRDSAMYRCASSLLSGSSNEQFFGPGTRLTVL.